These 10 T cell receptor beta chains came from one sample sequenced in a study of a mutant IDH1 vaccine in newly diagnosed glioma. Documented time point: baseline, week 1 (first vaccination visit). Treatment defined: pre-vaccination baseline after standard-of-care therapy. The protocol was immunoSEQ multiplex PCR, while the TCRdb copy is restricted to in-frame clones and leaves out a portion. The sample records about 88,000 clones, about four fifths being singletons. Sequencing was performed on PBMCs, taken from a glioma patient treated with radiotherapy, temozolomide or both. The source is a middle-aged man with glioma. Some clones in this sample may be carry-over from other donors' samples.

The chain couples TRBV29-1 to TRBJ2-2; 9 bases fit TRBD1. After removal of 2 bases from V and 4 bases from J, the junction contained 5 bases not matched to a gene. The CDR3 has 15 residues. Per the germline V gene, CDR1 is SQVTM and CDR2 is ANQGSEA. The DNA for the CDR3 is TGCAGCGTTGAAACAGGGGGCACGGTCACCGGGGAGCTGTTTTTT. Protein sequence: CSVETGGTVTGELFF.

The chain couples TRBV2 to TRBJ1-2, with TRBD1 matching over 8 bases. The ends lost 8 bases at V and 4 bases at J; junction bases unmatched: 6. The CDR3 sequence is 13 residues long. Looked up from germline, CDR1 is SNHLY and CDR2 is FYNNEI. The CDR3: CASRQGLLYGYTF. In DNA form, the CDR3 reads TGTGCCAGCCGACAGGGGCTACTCTATGGCTACACCTTC.

V is TRBV5-1 and J is TRBJ2-1, with TRBD1 matching over 8 bases. V lost 4 bases and J lost 5; bases outside the gene matches: 11. Germline assignment: CDR1 SGHRS and CDR2 YFSETQ. The CDR3 has 16 amino acids. CDR3 sequence: CASSSKTGTGHNEQFF. The DNA for the CDR3 is TGCGCCAGCAGCAGTAAAACCGGGACAGGACACAATGAGCAGTTCTTC.

The J gene is TRBJ2-1, the V gene TRBV7-6, with D unclear. Germline V lookup: CDR1 SGHVS, CDR2 FNYEAQ. V lost 5 bases and J 0 bases, leaving 8 bases between the germline ends. CDR3 length: 14 amino acids. CDR3 protein: CASSRQSSYNEQFF. The CDR3 nucleotides read TGTGCCAGCAGCAGGCAGAGCTCCTACAATGAGCAGTTCTTC.

This clone came up a few times. This chain joins TRBV29-1 and TRBJ2-7; the D call may be TRBD1 or TRBD2 (5 bases each). V was shortened by 6 bases and J by 2 bases, with 17 bases between the two germline ends. This CDR3 is built from 14 residues. The germline CDR1 and CDR2 sequences are SQVTM and ANQGSEA. The CDR3, as DNA: TGCAGCGTAGCCGCCGGGACCTCGGCCTACGAGCAGTACTTC. Its protein product is CSVAAGTSAYEQYF.

The V call is TRBV6-1, the J call TRBJ1-3; no clear D. The CDR3 sequence is 15 residues long. The V and J ends lost 7 bases and 0 bases respectively, with 13 bases between them. In germline, CDR1 is MNHNS, CDR2 SASEGT. The CDR3, as DNA: TGTGCCAGCATAGGGAGCCCGAGCTCTGGAAACACCATATATTTT. The encoded protein is CASIGSPSSGNTIYF.

The rearrangement joins TRBV12-5 to TRBJ1-2, with unresolved D. V shed 3 bases and J shed 1 base, with 21 bases lying between them. This CDR3 is built from 18 residues. The germline gives CDR1 LGHNT, CDR2 FRNRAP. CDR3 loop: CASGFIIVSGEGNYGYTF. CDR3 nucleotide sequence: TGTGCTAGTGGTTTCATCATTGTGAGTGGGGAAGGTAACTATGGCTACACCTTC.

The DNA for the CDR3 is TGTGCCAGCGTTAACCCAGGGTCTGGAAACACCATATATTTT. This translates into CASVNPGSGNTIYF. The rearrangement joins TRBV6-6 to TRBJ1-3, with D possibly TRBD1 on 5 matching bases. Trimming pared 8 bases from V and 1 base from J, leaving 12 bases between. This CDR3 has 14 residues. The V gene's germline CDR1 is MNHNY and CDR2 SVGAGI (reference sequence).

Comments on this clone: This sample includes further DNA sequences coding for the same CDR3. The chain links TRBV6-1 to TRBJ2-7; D gene uncertain. V was cut by 3 bases and J by 5 bases, with 2 bases left in between. The CDR3 spans 10 residues. CDR1 MNHNS and CDR2 SASEGT come from the germline V gene. For the CDR3, the DNA is TGTGCCAGCAGTGAGAACGAGCAGTACTTC. Its protein is CASSENEQYF.

This chain joins TRBV15 and TRBJ1-6; 7 bases match TRBD1. CDR1 LNHNV and CDR2 YYDKDF come from the germline V gene (reference sequence). V lost 3 bases and J lost 8; bases outside the gene matches: 1. The CDR3 has 13 residues. CDR3 DNA sequence: TGTGCCACCAGCAGTACAGGGGATTCACCCCTCCACTTT. Translated: CATSSTGDSPLHF.